This TCR beta chain was observed in a study of tumor-infiltrating lymphocytes in primary liver carcinoma. The germline CDR1 and CDR2 sequences are SGHNT and YYREEE (reference sequence). This CDR3 has 17 residues. Between roughly 17 and 30 mg of unsorted bulk tissue served as the source from which RNA and DNA were co-extracted. From 400 to 500 ng total RNA, TCR beta cDNA was generated with a primer in the constant region. Investigators got TCR beta libraries out of three nested multiplex PCR rounds, done with slightly modified ARM-PCR. Researchers ran the first two PCR rounds for roughly 10 cycles each with TRBV1-TRBV30 forward primers and a C-beta reverse primer. A single record per CDR3 protein comes from TCRdb applying MiXCR to the multiplex PCR reads. The sample contains 100,000 or so distinct CDR3 sequences, about 70% of which appear only once.

The chain couples TRBV5-4 to TRBJ2-3, with 8 bases fitting TRBD2. The sample was liver tumor tissue from sampling region 2. Sample subset: tumor region T2, inferior pole. This TCR came from a woman aged 60-75 years with primary liver carcinoma and hepatitis B virus infection. The CDR3 DNA reads TGTGGCAGTAGCTTGGCTCGGGGCGGGAGGCCCACAGATACGCAGTATTTT. Protein: CGSSLARGGRPTDTQYF.